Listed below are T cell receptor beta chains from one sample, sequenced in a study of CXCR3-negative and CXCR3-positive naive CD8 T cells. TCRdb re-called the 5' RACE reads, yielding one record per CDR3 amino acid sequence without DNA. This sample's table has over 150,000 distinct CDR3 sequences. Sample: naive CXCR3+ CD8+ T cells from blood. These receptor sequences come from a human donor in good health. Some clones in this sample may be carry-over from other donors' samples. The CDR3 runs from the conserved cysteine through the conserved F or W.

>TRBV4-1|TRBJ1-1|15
CASKPGPVVNTEAFF
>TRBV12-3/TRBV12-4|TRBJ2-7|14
CASSFPGPSYEQYF
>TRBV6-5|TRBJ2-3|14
CASSEDWLGNTQYF
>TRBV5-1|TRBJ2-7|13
CASSLGDPNEQYF
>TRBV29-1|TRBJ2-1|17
CSVEGEESSGGAQEQFF
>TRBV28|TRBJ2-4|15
CASSSRGLAKNIQYF
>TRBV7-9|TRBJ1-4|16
CASTGVSGENGEKLFF
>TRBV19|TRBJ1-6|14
CASSWVRDNSPLHF
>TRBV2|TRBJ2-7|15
CASSEWGEWSYEQYF
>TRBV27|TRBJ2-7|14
CASSSPARGYEQYF
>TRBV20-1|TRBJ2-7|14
CSAKSDDRVYEQYF
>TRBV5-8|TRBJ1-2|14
CASAAGRGVNGYTF
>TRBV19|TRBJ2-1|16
CASSIGGGSSYNEQFF
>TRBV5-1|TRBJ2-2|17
CASSLEKLAGGPRELFF
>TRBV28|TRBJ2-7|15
CASSFLLGNSYEQHF
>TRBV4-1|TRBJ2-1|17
CASSQRTSGSSYNEQFF
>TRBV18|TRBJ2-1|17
CASSPTGQAHRIDEQFF
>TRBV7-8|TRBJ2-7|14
CASSLAGTAYEQYF
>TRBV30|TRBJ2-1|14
CAWRDRGNYNEQFF
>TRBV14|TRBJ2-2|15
CASSPTGFSTGELFF
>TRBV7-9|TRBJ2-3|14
CASSPRWGLEAQYF
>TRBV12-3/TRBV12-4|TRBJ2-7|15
CASSLDGTEAYEQYF
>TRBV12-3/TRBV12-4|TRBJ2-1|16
CASRPGTPWDYNEQFF
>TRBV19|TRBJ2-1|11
CASSHGGEQFF
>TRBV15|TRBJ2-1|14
CATSMTRSGNEQFF
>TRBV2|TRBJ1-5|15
CASSEATDSNQPQHF
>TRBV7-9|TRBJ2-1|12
CASSLDDNEQFF
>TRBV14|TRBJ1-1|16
CASSQDLGVVGTEAFF
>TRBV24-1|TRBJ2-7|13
CATSNQTEYEQYF
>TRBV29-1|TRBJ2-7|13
CSVVLGLRDEQYF
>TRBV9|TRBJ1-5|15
CASSVGGAVNQPQHF
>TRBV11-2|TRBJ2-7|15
CASSLIQGTYVEQYF
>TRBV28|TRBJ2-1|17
CASSPQGLAYSYNEQFF
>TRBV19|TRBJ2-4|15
CASSIGARAKNIQYF
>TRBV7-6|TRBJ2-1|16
CASSLPILATYNEQFF
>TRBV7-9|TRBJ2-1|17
CASSLALVGLRDNEQFF
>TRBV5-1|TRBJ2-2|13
CATPGQGSGELFF
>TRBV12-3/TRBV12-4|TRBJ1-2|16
CASSLGRDTHTYGYTF
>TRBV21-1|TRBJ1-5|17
CASSKGRDRACDQPQHF
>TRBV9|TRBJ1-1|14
CASSGDRGGTEAFF
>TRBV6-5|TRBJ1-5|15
CASSPQDSSNQPQHF
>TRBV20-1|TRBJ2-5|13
CSARAVSVETQYF
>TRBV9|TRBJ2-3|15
CASSVVTSGTDTQYF
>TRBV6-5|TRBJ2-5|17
CASRQGLAPSYQETQYF
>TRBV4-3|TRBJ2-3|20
CASSPTTSLLEGQPTDTQYF
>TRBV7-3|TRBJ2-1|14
CASSLISGANEQFF
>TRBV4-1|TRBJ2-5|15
CASSQDRTVQETQYF
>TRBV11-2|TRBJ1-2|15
CASSWNPGDMEGYTF
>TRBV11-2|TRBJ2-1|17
CASSKTSGRPIYNEQFF
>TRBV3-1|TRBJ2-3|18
CASSQGMALGQSPDTQYF
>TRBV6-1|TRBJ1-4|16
CASSEVLGIGNEKLFF
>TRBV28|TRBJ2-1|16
CASSQWTSGVYNEQFF
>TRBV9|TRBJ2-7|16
CASSPYARGQGAEQYF
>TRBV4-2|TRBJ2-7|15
CASSQGASDSYEQYF
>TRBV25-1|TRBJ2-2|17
CASSQRSGTGYTGELFF
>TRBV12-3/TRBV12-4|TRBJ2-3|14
CASSRHRTTDTQYF
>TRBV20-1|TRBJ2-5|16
CSAKTWAGDFQETQYF